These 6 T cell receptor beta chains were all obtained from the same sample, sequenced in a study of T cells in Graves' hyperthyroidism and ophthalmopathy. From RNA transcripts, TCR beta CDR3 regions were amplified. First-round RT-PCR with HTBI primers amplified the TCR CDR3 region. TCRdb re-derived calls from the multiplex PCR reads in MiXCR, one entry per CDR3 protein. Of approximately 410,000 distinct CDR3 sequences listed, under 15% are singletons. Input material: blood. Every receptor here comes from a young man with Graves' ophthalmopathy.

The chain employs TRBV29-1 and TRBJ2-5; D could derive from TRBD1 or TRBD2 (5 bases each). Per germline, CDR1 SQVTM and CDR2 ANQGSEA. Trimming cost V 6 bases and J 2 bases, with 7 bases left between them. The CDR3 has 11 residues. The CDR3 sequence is CSVGTQETQYF. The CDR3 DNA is TGCAGCGTAGGGACGCAAGAGACCCAGTACTTC.

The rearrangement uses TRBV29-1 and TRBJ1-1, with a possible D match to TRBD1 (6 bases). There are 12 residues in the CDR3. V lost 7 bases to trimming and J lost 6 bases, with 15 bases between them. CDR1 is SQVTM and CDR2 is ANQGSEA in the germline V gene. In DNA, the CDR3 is TGCAGCGCTCAAACAGGGTTTGCTGAAGCTTTCTTT. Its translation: CSAQTGFAEAFF. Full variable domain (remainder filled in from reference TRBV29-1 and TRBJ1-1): SAVISQKPSRDICQRGTSLTIQCQVDSQVTMMFWYRQQPGQSLTLIATANQGSEATYESGFVIDKFPISRPNLTFSTLTVSNMSPEDSSIYLCSAQTGFAEAFFGQGTRLTVV.

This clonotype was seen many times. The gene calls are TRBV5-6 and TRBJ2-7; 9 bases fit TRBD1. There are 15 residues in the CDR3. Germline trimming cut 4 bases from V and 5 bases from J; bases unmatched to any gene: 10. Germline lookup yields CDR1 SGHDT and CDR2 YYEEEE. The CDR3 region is CASSETGGQVDEQYF. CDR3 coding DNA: TGTGCCAGCAGCGAGACAGGGGGGCAAGTGGACGAGCAGTACTTC.

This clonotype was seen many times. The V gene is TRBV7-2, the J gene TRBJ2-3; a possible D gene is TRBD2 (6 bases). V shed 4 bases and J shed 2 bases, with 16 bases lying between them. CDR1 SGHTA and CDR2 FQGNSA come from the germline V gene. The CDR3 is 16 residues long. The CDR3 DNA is TGTGCCAGCAGCTCCCGGACTACCTTCTTCACAGATACGCAGTATTTT. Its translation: CASSSRTTFFTDTQYF.

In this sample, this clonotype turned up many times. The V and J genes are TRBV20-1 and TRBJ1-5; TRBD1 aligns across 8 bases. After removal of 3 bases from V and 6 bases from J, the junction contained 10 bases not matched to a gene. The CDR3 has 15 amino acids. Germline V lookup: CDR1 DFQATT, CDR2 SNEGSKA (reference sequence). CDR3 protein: CSAREVGRGLQPQHF. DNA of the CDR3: TGCAGTGCTAGGGAGGTTGGCAGGGGGCTTCAGCCCCAGCATTTT.

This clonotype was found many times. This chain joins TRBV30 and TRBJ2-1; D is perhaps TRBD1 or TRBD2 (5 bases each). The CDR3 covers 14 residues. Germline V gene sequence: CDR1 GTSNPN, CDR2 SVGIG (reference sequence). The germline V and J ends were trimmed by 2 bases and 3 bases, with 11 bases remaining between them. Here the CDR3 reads CAWSRPGGYNEQFF. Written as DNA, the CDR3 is TGTGCCTGGAGTCGGCCTGGGGGCTACAATGAGCAGTTCTTC.